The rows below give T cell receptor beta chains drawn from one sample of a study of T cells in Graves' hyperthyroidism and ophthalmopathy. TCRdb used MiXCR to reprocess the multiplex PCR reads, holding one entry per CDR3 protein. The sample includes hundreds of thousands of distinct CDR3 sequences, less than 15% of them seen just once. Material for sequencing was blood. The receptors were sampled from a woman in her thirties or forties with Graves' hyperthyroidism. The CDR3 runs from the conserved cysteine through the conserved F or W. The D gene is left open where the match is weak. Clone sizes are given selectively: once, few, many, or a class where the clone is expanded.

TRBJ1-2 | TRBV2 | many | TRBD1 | CASRAGQGFSYTF | TGTGCCAGCAGAGCCGGACAGGGCTTTAGCTACACCTTC
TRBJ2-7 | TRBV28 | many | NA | CASSPAGNYEQYF | TGTGCCAGCAGCCCGGCAGGCAATTACGAGCAGTACTTC
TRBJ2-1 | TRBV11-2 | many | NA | CASSFGSPGGHEQFF | TGTGCCAGCAGCTTCGGGTCGCCCGGCGGGCATGAGCAGTTCTTC
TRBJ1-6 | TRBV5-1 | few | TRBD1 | CASRPGDRGNSPLHF | TGCGCCAGCAGACCCGGGGACAGGGGAAATTCACCCCTCCACTTT
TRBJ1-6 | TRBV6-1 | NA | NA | CDSSISNYNSPLHF | TGTGACAGCAGTATTAGTAACTATAATTCACCCCTCCACTTT
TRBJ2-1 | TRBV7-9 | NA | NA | CASSFANRMGEQFF | TGTGCCAGCAGCTTTGCCAACAGGATGGGTGAGCAGTTCTTC
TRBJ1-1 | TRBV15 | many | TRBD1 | CATSRAGGGEEEAFF | TGTGCCACCAGCAGAGCAGGGGGCGGCGAGGAGGAAGCTTTCTTT
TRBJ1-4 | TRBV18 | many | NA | CASSPDLGEKLFF | TGTGCCAGCTCACCGGACTTAGGCGAAAAACTGTTTTTT
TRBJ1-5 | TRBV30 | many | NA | CAWSTNSNQPQHF | TGTGCCTGGAGTACTAATAGCAATCAGCCCCAGCATTTT
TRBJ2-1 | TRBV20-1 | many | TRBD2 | CSANPQRGNNYNEQFF | TGCAGTGCTAACCCCCAGCGGGGCAACAACTACAATGAGCAGTTCTTC
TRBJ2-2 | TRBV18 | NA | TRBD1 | CASSPAGTGGVANTGELFF | TGTGCCAGCTCACCTGCTGGGACAGGGGGAGTCGCGAACACCGGGGAGCTGTTTTTT
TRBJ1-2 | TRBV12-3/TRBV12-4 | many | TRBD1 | CASSFRQGKEMDGYTF | TGTGCCAGCAGTTTTAGACAGGGGAAGGAGATGGATGGCTACACCTTC
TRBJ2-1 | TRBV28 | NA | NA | CASSFPHRLEQFF | TGTGCCAGCAGTTTTCCCCACCGACTAGAGCAATTCTTC
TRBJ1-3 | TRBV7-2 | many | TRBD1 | CASSLETGVGNTIYF | TGTGCCAGCAGCTTAGAAACAGGGGTCGGAAACACCATATATTTT
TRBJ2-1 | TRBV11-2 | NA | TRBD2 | CASSLSGRAGNEQFF | TGTGCCAGCAGCCTTAGCGGGAGGGCCGGAAATGAGCAGTTCTTC
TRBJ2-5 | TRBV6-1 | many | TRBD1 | CASRLQGFRVGETQYF | TGTGCCAGCAGGTTACAGGGGTTTAGGGTCGGAGAGACCCAGTACTTC
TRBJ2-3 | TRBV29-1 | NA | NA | CSVEKGESTDTQYF | TGCAGCGTTGAAAAGGGAGAAAGCACAGATACGCAGTATTTT
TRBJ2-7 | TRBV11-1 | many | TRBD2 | CASSLVAGGPYEQYF | TGTGCCAGCAGCTTAGTAGCGGGAGGTCCCTACGAGCAGTACTTC
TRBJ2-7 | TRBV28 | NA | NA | CASALGRGFEQYF | TGTGCCAGCGCTTTAGGGAGGGGGTTCGAGCAGTACTTC
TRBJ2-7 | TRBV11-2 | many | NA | CASSLGSSELRYEQYF | TGTGCCAGCAGCTTAGGCTCTAGCGAGTTGCGCTACGAGCAGTACTTC
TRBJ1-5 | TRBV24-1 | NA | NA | CASLGGLSCNQPQHF | TGTGCCTCTCTCGGGGGGCTTTCGTGCAATCAGCCCCAGCATTTT
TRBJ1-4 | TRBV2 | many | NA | CASTHGQGNEKLFF | TGTGCCAGCACCCACGGGCAGGGGAATGAAAAACTGTTTTTT
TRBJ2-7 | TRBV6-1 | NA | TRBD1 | CASTPPPGQGANEQYF | TGTGCCAGCACTCCACCACCGGGACAGGGGGCTAACGAGCAGTACTTC
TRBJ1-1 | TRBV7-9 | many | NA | CASSLMSRLSNTEAFF | TGTGCCAGCAGCTTAATGAGTAGGTTGTCGAACACTGAAGCTTTCTTT
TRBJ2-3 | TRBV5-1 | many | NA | CASSLEAYFTDTQYF | TGCGCCAGCAGCTTGGAAGCCTATTTCACAGATACGCAGTATTTT
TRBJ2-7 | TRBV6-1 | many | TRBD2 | CASSTTSPSSYEQYF | TGTGCCAGCAGTACGACTAGCCCGAGCTCCTACGAGCAGTACTTC
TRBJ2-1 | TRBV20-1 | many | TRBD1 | CSGAEGGYEQFF | TGCAGTGGGGCTGAAGGGGGCTATGAGCAGTTCTTC
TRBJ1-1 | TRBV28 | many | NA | CASSLIGEGNTEAFF | TGTGCCAGCAGTTTAATAGGGGAGGGGAACACTGAAGCTTTCTTT
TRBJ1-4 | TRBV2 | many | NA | CASSERETTINEKLFF | TGTGCCAGCAGTGAACGGGAGACAACGATTAATGAAAAACTGTTTTTT
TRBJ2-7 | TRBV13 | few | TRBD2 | CASSERLAEQSYEQYF | TGTGCCAGCAGCGAAAGACTAGCGGAGCAATCCTACGAGCAGTACTTC
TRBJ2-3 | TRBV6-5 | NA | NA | CASSYRRAPDTQYF | TGTGCCAGCAGTTATCGCAGGGCCCCAGATACGCAGTATTTT
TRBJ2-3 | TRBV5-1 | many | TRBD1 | CASSSQGAASDTQYF | TGCGCCAGCAGCTCACAGGGGGCGGCCTCAGATACGCAGTATTTT
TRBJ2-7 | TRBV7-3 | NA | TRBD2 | CASSSRSGAYEQYF | TGTGCCAGCAGCTCCCGAAGCGGGGCCTACGAGCAGTACTTC
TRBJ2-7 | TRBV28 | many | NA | CASKPGGSVGVEQYF | TGTGCCAGCAAGCCAGGAGGGTCCGTTGGGGTCGAGCAGTACTTC
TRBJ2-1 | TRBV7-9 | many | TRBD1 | CASSSTGGKGNEQFF | TGTGCCAGCAGCTCGACAGGGGGCAAAGGCAATGAGCAGTTCTTC
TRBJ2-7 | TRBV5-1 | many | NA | CASSFGVGGSYEQYF | TGCGCCAGCAGCTTTGGGGTGGGGGGAAGCTACGAGCAGTACTTC
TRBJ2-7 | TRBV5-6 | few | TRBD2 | CAGSLKVLASGSHEQYF | TGTGCCGGCAGCTTAAAGGTGCTGGCTAGCGGGAGCCACGAGCAGTACTTC
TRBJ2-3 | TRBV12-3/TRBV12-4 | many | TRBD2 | CASTTRTSGRDTQYF | TGTGCCAGCACCACTAGGACTAGCGGGAGAGATACGCAGTATTTT
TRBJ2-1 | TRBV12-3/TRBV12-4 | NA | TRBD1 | CASSPSDRGSRFF | TGTGCCAGCAGTCCCTCAGACAGGGGGAGTCGGTTCTTC
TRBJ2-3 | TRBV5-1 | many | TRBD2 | CASSLRLAGTTDTQYF | TGCGCCAGCAGCTTGAGGCTAGCGGGGACGACAGATACGCAGTATTTT